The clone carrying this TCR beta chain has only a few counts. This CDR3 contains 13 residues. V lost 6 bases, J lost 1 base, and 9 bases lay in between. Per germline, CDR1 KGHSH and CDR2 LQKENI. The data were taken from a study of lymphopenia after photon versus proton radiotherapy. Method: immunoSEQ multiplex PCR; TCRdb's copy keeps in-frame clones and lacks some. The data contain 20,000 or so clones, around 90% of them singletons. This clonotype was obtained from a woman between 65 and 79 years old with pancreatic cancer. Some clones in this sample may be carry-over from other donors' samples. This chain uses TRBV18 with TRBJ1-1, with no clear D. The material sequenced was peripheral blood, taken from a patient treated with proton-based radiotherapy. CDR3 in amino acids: CASSSTPNTEAFF. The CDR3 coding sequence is TGTGCCAGCTCCTCAACACCGAACACTGAAGCTTTCTTT.